A selection of T cell receptor beta chains follows, all from one sample in a study of T cell responses to AZD1222 COVID-19 vaccine. TCRdb's table, derived via immunoSEQ multiplex PCR, lists solely in-frame clones and lacks some. The profile covers tens of thousands of clones, with about nine tenths appearing a single time and around 6% taken by the ten largest. The input for sequencing was peripheral blood, taken on day 0 of AZD1222 vaccination. These receptors came from an adult in good health. Each CDR3 is given with its conserved first and last residue. A D gene is named only where the DNA matches it firmly. Clone size is given for some rows only: seen once, a few or many times, or a class if the clone is expanded.

j_call v_call d_call clone_size cdr3_nt cdr3_aa
TRBJ1-1 TRBV19 - few TGTGCCAGTAGTATATGGGGGCGAAGCTTGAACACTGAAGCTTTCTTT CASSIWGRSLNTEAFF
TRBJ2-5 TRBV10-2 - - TGCGCCAGCACCGTCGGTCCCTCCAAGACCCAGTACTTC CASTVGPSKTQYF
TRBJ2-5 TRBV14 TRBD1 - TGTGCCAGCAGCCAACATACCGGGACAGGGGGGTCGACCCAGTACTTC CASSQHTGTGGSTQYF
TRBJ1-2 TRBV30 - - TGTGCCTGGAACCTCCAATCGTTCCCCTATGGCTACACCTTC CAWNLQSFPYGYTF
TRBJ1-5 TRBV19 TRBD1 - TGTGCCAGTAGCTTCCAGGGGGCCCGCAATCAGCCCCAGCATTTT CASSFQGARNQPQHF
TRBJ1-5 TRBV5-8 - - TGTGCCAGCATCGACGCGGGGTCGGCGAAACTTTCGCCCCAGCATTTT CASIDAGSAKLSPQHF
TRBJ1-4 TRBV30 - - TGTGCCTGGAGTACCTCTTCCCGAAGAAATAATGAAAAACTGTTTTTT CAWSTSSRRNNEKLFF
TRBJ2-4 TRBV6-2/TRBV6-3 TRBD1 - TGTGCCAGCAGCCGCAGACAGGGCGGAAACATTCAGTACTTC CASSRRQGGNIQYF
TRBJ2-1 TRBV7-2 TRBD2 - TGTGCCAGCAGCTTACGACTAGCGGGGAGCGGGAATGAGCAGTTCTTC CASSLRLAGSGNEQFF
TRBJ2-7 TRBV28 TRBD2 once TGTGCCAGCAGTTTTCATTTTACCCGACTAGCGGGGGGGCTTTCCTACGAGCAGTACTTC CASSFHFTRLAGGLSYEQYF
TRBJ2-1 TRBV2 TRBD2 few TGTGCCAGCAGGGATACAAAGACTAGCGGGAAATACAATGAGCAGTTCTTC CASRDTKTSGKYNEQFF
TRBJ1-2 TRBV6-5 - - TGTGCCAGCATTACAAGGGCAGGCCCTTGGGGCGGCTACACCTTC CASITRAGPWGGYTF
TRBJ2-7 TRBV11-3 - once TGTGCCAGCAGCGGTACCGGTTTGAGGTCAGAGCAGTACTTC CASSGTGLRSEQYF
TRBJ1-5 TRBV6-1 - once TGTGCCAGCAGTGAATTGGTCGGGGAAGCCAGTCAGCCCCAGCATTTT CASSELVGEASQPQHF
TRBJ2-5 TRBV7-3 - few TGTGCCAGCAGCTTAACGATCCAAGAGACCCAGTACTTC CASSLTIQETQYF
TRBJ1-6 TRBV5-1 TRBD1 - TGCGCCAGCAGCTTGGCGGGACAGGGGTATTCACCCCTCCACTTT CASSLAGQGYSPLHF
TRBJ1-5 TRBV28 - - TGTGCCAGCAGTCCCAGTACAGGGTACCAGCCCCAGCATTTT CASSPSTGYQPQHF
TRBJ2-7 TRBV4-2 TRBD1 - TGTGCCAGCAGCATACGGGACAGGGAGTACTACGAGCAGTACTTC CASSIRDREYYEQYF
TRBJ2-1 TRBV2 - - TGTGCCAGCAGTGGCGGGTACAATGAGCAGTTCTTC CASSGGYNEQFF
TRBJ1-3 TRBV9 - - TGTGCCAGCAGCGGACTTACAGGAGTTGGAAACACCATATATTTT CASSGLTGVGNTIYF
TRBJ2-2 TRBV2 - - TGTGCCAGCACCCCAGGGGGGGAGCTGTTTTTT CASTPGGELFF
TRBJ2-7 TRBV2 - few TGTGCCAGCAGTAAAGAGGGGATAGCGGACGAGCAGTACTTC CASSKEGIADEQYF
TRBJ1-1 TRBV9 - - TGTGCCAGCAGCGTAGCGACTCCACGGGGGACTGAAGCTTTCTTT CASSVATPRGTEAFF
TRBJ2-3 TRBV9 - - TGTGCCAGCAGCGTACGGCCTACCACAGATACGCAGTATTTT CASSVRPTTDTQYF
TRBJ1-2 TRBV6-5 - few TGTGCCAGCAGTTCTACTACCTATGGCTACACCTTC CASSSTTYGYTF
TRBJ2-2 TRBV7-9 TRBD2 - TGTGCCAGCAGCTCCCCTAGCGGGGGGTACACCGGGGAGCTGTTTTTT CASSSPSGGYTGELFF
TRBJ1-1 TRBV29-1 - - TGCAGCGGGGGGCAGGGGAAGACTGAAGCTTTCTTT CSGGQGKTEAFF
TRBJ1-2 TRBV19 - - TGTGCCAGTAGTATAACAGGCATCTATGGCTACACCTTC CASSITGIYGYTF
TRBJ2-3 TRBV7-3 TRBD2 - TGTGCCAGCAGCTTAATTCAGAGCGGGGGGCCCGATACGCAGTATTTT CASSLIQSGGPDTQYF
TRBJ2-1 TRBV2 - - TGTGCCAGCAATGCCGTTTCAGGGCGGAGCTCCTACAATGAGCAGTTCTTC CASNAVSGRSSYNEQFF
TRBJ1-2 TRBV20-1 - - TGCAGTGCTACGTCTTACGACGGCTACACCTTC CSATSYDGYTF
TRBJ1-4 TRBV4-1 TRBD1 - TGCGCCAGCAGCACGGGACAGGCCACAACCCATCGTAATGAAAAACTGTTTTTT CASSTGQATTHRNEKLFF
TRBJ1-5 TRBV30 - - TGTGCCTGGAGTGTAGGCCTAAATCAGCCCCAGCATTTT CAWSVGLNQPQHF
TRBJ2-7 TRBV25-1 TRBD1 - TGTGCCAGCAGTTGGACAGGCTCCTACGAGCAGTACTTC CASSWTGSYEQYF
TRBJ2-7 TRBV5-8 - - TGTGCCAGCAGCTTTTCCAGGACAGCCCAAAAAACCTACGAGCAGTACTTC CASSFSRTAQKTYEQYF
TRBJ2-7 TRBV20-1 - - TGCAGTGCGCCGTTTGGGTACGAGCAGTACTTC CSAPFGYEQYF
TRBJ2-1 TRBV7-2 - - TGTGCCAGCAGCTCTACAGGGATCGATGAGCAGTTCTTC CASSSTGIDEQFF